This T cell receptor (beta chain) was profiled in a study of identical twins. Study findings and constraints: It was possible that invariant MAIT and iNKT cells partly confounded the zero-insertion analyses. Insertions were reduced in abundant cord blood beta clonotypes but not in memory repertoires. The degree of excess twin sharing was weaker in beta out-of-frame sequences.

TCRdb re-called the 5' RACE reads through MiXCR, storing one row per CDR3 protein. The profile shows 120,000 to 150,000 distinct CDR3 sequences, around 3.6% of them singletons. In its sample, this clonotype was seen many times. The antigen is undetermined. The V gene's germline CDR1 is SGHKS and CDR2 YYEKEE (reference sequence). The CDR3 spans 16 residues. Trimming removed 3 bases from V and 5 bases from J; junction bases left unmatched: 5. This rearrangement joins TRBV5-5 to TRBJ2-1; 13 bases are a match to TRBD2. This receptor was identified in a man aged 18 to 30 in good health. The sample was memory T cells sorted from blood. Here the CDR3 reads CASSSLGLAGDNEQFF. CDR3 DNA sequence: TGTGCCAGCAGCTCTCTCGGACTAGCGGGAGACAATGAGCAGTTCTTC.